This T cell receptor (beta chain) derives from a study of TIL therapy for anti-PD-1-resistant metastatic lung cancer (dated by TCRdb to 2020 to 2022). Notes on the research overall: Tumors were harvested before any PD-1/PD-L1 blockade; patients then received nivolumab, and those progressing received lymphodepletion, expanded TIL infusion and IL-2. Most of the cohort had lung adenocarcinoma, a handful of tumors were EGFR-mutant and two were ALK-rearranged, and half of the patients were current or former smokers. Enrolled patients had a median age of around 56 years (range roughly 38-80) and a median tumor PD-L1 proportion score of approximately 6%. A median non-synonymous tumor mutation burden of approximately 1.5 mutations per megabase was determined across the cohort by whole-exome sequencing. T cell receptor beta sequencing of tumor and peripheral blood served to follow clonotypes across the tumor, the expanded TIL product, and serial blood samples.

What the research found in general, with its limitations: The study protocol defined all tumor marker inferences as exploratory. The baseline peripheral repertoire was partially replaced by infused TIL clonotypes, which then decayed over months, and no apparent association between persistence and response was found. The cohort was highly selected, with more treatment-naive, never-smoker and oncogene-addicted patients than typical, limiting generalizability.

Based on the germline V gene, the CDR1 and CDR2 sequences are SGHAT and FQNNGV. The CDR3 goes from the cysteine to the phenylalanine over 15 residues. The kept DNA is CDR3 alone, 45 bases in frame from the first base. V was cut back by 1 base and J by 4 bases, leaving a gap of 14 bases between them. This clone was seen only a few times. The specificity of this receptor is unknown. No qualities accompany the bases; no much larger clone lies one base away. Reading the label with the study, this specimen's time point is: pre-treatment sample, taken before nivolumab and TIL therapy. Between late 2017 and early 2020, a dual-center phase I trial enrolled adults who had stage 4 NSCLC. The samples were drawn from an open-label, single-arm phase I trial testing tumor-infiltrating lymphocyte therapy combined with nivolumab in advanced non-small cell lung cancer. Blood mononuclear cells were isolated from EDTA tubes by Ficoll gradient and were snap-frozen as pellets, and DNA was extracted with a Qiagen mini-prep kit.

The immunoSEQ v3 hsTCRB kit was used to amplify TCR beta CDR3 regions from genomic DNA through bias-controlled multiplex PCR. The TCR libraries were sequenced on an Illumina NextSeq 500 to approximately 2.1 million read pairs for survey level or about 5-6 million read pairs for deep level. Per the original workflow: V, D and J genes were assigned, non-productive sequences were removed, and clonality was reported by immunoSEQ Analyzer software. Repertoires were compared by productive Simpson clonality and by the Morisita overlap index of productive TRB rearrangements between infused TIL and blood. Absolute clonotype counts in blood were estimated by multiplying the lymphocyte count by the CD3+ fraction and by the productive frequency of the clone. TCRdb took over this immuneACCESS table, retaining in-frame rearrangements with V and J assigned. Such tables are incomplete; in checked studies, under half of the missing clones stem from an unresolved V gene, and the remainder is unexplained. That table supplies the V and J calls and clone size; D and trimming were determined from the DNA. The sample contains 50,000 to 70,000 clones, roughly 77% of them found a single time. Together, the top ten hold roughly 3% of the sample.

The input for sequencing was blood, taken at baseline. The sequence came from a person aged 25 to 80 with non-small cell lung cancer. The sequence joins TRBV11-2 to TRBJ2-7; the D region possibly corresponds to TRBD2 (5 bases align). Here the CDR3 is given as CASSLADRGGYEQYF. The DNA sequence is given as TGTGCCAGCAGCTTAGCGGACCGGGGTGGGTACGAGCAGTACTTC.